The 19 T cell receptor beta chains listed next were all sequenced from one sample in a study of blood T cell repertoires in COVID-19. TCRdb's copy holds only in-frame clones and misses some; the assay was immunoSEQ multiplex PCR. The table lists 90,000 to 100,000 clones, nearly 90% of them singletons, with 4.5% in the top ten. Sequencing input: peripheral blood. All receptors derive from an older man with acute or convalescent COVID-19.

This rearrangement joins TRBV4-1 to TRBJ1-1; tentative D call: TRBD1 (6 bases). The V and J ends lost 2 bases and 1 base respectively, with 14 bases between them. This CDR3 region has 16 residues. CDR1 MGHRA and CDR2 YSYEKL come from the germline V gene. CDR3 sequence reads: CASSQPLVGGNTEAFF. The CDR3 DNA is TGCGCCAGCAGCCAACCCCTAGTAGGGGGGAACACTGAAGCTTTCTTT.

This clone occurred a few times. This chain joins TRBV19 and TRBJ1-6, with TRBD1 identical over 8 bases. This CDR3 comprises 14 residues. After removal of 5 bases from V and 9 bases from J, the junction contained 6 bases not matched to a gene. Germline-derived CDR1 and CDR2 are LNHDA and SQIVND (reference sequence). CDR3 sequence reads: CASSATGGASPLHF. The CDR3 DNA follows: TGTGCCAGTAGTGCAACAGGGGGGGCTTCACCCCTCCACTTT.

The V gene is TRBV30, the J gene TRBJ1-2; 9 positions agree with TRBD1. The V and J ends lost 0 bases and 6 bases, in that order; junction bases with no gene match: 5. The germline CDR1 and CDR2 sequences are GTSNPN and SVGIG (reference sequence). CDR3 length: 14 amino acids. The CDR3 is CAWSVAQGADGYTF. CDR3 nucleotide sequence: TGTGCCTGGAGTGTGGCACAGGGGGCGGATGGCTACACCTTC. Supplemented by reference TRBV30 and TRBJ1-2, the full variable domain reads SQTIHQWPATLVQPVGSPLSLECTVEGTSNPNLYWYRQAAGRGLQLLFYSVGIGQISSEVPQNLSASRPQDRQFILSSKKLLLSDSGFYLCAWSVAQGADGYTFGSGTRLTVV.

In this sample, this clone turned up once. The chain joins TRBV2 to TRBJ2-2; 8 positions match TRBD2. Trimming took 6 bases from V and 2 from J; bases not matched to a gene: 8. Germline V gene sequence: CDR1 SNHLY, CDR2 FYNNEI. The CDR3 length is 16 residues. The CDR3 sequence: CASRRGEHPNTGELFF. Written as DNA, the CDR3 is TGTGCCAGCAGGCGGGGGGAACACCCTAACACCGGGGAGCTGTTTTTT.

V gene TRBV9 combines with J gene TRBJ1-3; no clear D. The V end was cut by 1 base, the J end by 8 bases, with 10 bases between. The CDR3 length is 13 residues. The germline gives CDR1 SGDLS, CDR2 YYNGEE. The CDR3: CASSVQVWDTIYF. Here the CDR3 DNA reads TGTGCCAGCAGCGTACAGGTTTGGGACACCATATATTTT.

The chain carries TRBV9 and TRBJ2-2; D gene unclear. There are 16 residues in the CDR3. Germline V gene lookup returns CDR1 SGDLS and CDR2 YYNGEE. Deletions cut 4 bases from V and 4 bases from J, with 17 bases between. This chain's CDR3 is CASSTSPTTGTGELFF. Written as DNA, the CDR3 is TGTGCCAGCAGCACCAGTCCAACCACGGGCACCGGGGAGCTGTTTTTT.

This sequence joins TRBV5-1 and TRBJ1-1; the D is unclear. Deletions cut 4 bases from V and 1 base from J, with 23 bases between. CDR1 is SGHRS and CDR2 is YFSETQ in the germline V gene. The CDR3 has 18 residues. CDR3 sequence reads: CASSIQAATTFSNTEAFF. Written as DNA, the CDR3 is TGCGCCAGCAGCATCCAAGCCGCGACGACATTTTCGAACACTGAAGCTTTCTTT.

V is TRBV28 and J is TRBJ2-2, with TRBD2 matching 9 bases. The V gene's germline CDR1 is MDHEN and CDR2 SYDVKM. After removal of 10 bases from V and 4 bases from J, the junction contained 1 base not matched to a gene. The CDR3 sequence is 12 residues long. Written as DNA, the CDR3 is TGTGCCACGGGACTAGCCACCGGGGAGCTGTTTTTT. This sequence encodes CATGLATGELFF.

This clone was recorded only once. The chain is built from TRBV28 and TRBJ1-5; tentatively, D is TRBD1 (5 bases). The CDR3 runs 13 residues. With 7 bases removed from V and 2 bases from J, the gap between germline ends came to 9 bases. From germline, CDR1 is MDHEN and CDR2 SYDVKM. The CDR3 nucleotides read TGTGCCAGCATCCCACAGGGCAATCAGCCCCAGCATTTT. Translation gives CASIPQGNQPQHF.

This clone came up once. V is TRBV7-2 and J is TRBJ2-1, with D perhaps TRBD1 (5 bases). The CDR3 extends over 16 amino acids. Trimming shortened V by 1 base and J by 6 bases, and 16 bases separated the two germline ends. CDR1 and CDR2 (germline): SGHTA, FQGNSA. The DNA for the CDR3 is TGTGCCAGCAGCTTAGACTCCAGGGTAATGGGCAATGAGCAGTTCTTC. Its translation is CASSLDSRVMGNEQFF.

The chain is built from TRBV3-1 (or the pseudogene TRBV3-2) and TRBJ1-2; a possible D gene is TRBD1 (6 bases). V dropped 0 bases and J dropped 6 bases, with 17 bases sitting between them. The CDR3 is made up of 16 amino acids. The germline V gene encodes CDR1 LGHDT and CDR2 YNNKEL (reference sequence). The chain's CDR3 is CASSQDPRIQGHGYTF. In DNA form, the CDR3 reads TGTGCCAGCAGCCAAGATCCTCGTATACAGGGCCATGGCTACACCTTC.

CDR3 DNA: TGTGCCAGCAGCCTGGACAGGGTTTTATCCGGGGAGCTGTTTTTT. Encoded protein: CASSLDRVLSGELFF. The chain uses TRBV6-6 and TRBJ2-2; TRBD1 matches at 8 bases. This CDR3 spans 15 amino acids. The trim removed 6 bases at V and 6 bases at J, leaving 9 bases unmatched. CDR1 MNHNY and CDR2 SVGAGI come from the germline V gene (reference sequence).

This clone was seen once. The V and J genes are TRBV6-5 and TRBJ1-1, with a possible D match to TRBD1 (5 bases). The CDR3 is 15 amino acids. Deletions cut 4 bases from V and 4 bases from J, with 16 bases between. Germline V gene lookup returns CDR1 MNHEY and CDR2 SVGAGI. This CDR3 is CASSSPRVWGTEAFF. CDR3 bases: TGTGCCAGCAGTTCCCCCAGGGTTTGGGGCACTGAAGCTTTCTTT.

The chain employs TRBV6-6 and TRBJ2-7, with D maybe TRBD1 (5 bases). Germline V gives CDR1 MNHNY, CDR2 SVGAGI (reference sequence). V lost 0 bases, J lost 6 bases, and 12 bases lay in between. The CDR3 is made up of 14 amino acids. The CDR3 region has the DNA TGTGCCAGCAGTTACTCGAAGTCAGGGTCCGAGCAGTACGTC. Encoded protein: CASSYSKSGSEQYV.

The chain combines TRBV2 with TRBJ1-1; 7 bases agree with TRBD1. Germline V CDR1 and CDR2: SNHLY, FYNNEI. The J segment lost 1 base and the V segment lost 4 bases, leaving 6 bases of the junction unmatched. This CDR3 is 15 amino acids long. The CDR3 DNA reads TGTGCCAGCAGTGTGCGAACAGGGGCGAACACTGAAGCTTTCTTT. Amino acids: CASSVRTGANTEAFF.

This clone was seen only once. This chain links TRBV6-6 with TRBJ2-7; D may be TRBD1 (6 bases). V gave up 3 bases and J gave up 7 bases, with 13 bases separating them. CDR3 size: 13 residues. The germline CDR1 and CDR2 sequences are MNHNY and SVGAGI (reference sequence). The CDR3 DNA reads TGTGCCAGCAGTTATGATGGGGGCCAAGAGCAGTACGTC. It translates to CASSYDGGQEQYV.

There are a few counts of this clone. Other DNA variants within this sample encode the same CDR3. The chain recombines TRBV9 with TRBJ1-2; TRBD1 matches 9 bases. The length of the CDR3 is 14 residues. The germline V gene has CDR1 SGDLS and CDR2 YYNGEE. The J segment lost 2 bases and the V segment lost 2 bases, leaving 1 base of the junction unmatched. CDR3 sequence reads: CASSVGQGNYGYTF. In nucleotides, the CDR3 is TGTGCCAGCAGCGTGGGACAGGGAAACTATGGCTACACCTTC.

The gene calls are TRBV7-9 and TRBJ1-5; maybe TRBD1 (5 bases). Trimming removed 4 bases from V and 11 bases from J, with 24 bases in between. Germline V gene data show CDR1 as SEHNR and CDR2 as FQNEAQ (reference sequence). CDR3 size: 16 residues. The CDR3 DNA is TGTGCCAGCAGCTACAATACCGGGACCCGCGGCGGGACCCAGCATTTT. It specifies CASSYNTGTRGGTQHF.

This sequence joins TRBV5-5 and TRBJ2-2; TRBD1 is a possible D gene (5 bases). Germline CDR1 reads SGHKS; CDR2 reads YYEKEE (reference sequence). Between the trimmed V and J ends, which lost 4 bases and 3 bases, there was a span of 13 bases. The CDR3 loop spans 15 amino acids. The CDR3 DNA reads as TGTGCCAGCAGCCTCCAGGGTCCGGACACCGGGGAGCTGTTTTTT. As protein: CASSLQGPDTGELFF. Full variable domain (missing parts from reference TRBV5-5 and TRBJ2-2): DAGVTQSPTHLIKTRGQQVTLRCSPISGHKSVSWYQQVLGQGPQFIFQYYEKEERGRGNFPDRFSARQFPNYSSELNVNALLLGDSALYLCASSLQGPDTGELFFGEGSRLTVL.